One sample yielded the 19 T cell receptor beta chains listed below, sequenced in a study of response to subunit inactivated influenza vaccine. Each CDR3 protein gets one entry after TCRdb re-called the RT-PCR reads with MiXCR. The data contain more than 700,000 distinct CDR3 sequences, approximately 22% of them singletons. Source: PBMCs from blood, taken roughly 5 days after vaccination. These receptors were collected from a man aged 45-65 years who received an inactivated influenza vaccine.

The chain combines TRBV10-3 with TRBJ2-7; 9 nucleotides match TRBD1. Germline loops: CDR1 ENHRY, CDR2 SYGVKD. The CDR3 is made up of 15 amino acids. V was clipped by 3 bases and J by 4 bases; unmatched bases: 7. CDR3 amino acids: CAISDEQGARYEQYF. CDR3 DNA sequence: TGTGCCATCAGTGACGAACAGGGGGCGCGGTACGAGCAGTACTTC.

This clonotype was seen ten or more times. The rearrangement uses TRBV12-3 or TRBV12-4 and TRBJ1-1, with D maybe TRBD1 (6 bases). The V gene lost 3 bases and the J gene lost 9 bases, with 11 bases spanning the gap. This CDR3 contains 12 residues. CDR3 nucleotide sequence: TGTGCCAGCAGTTTGACAGGTTTACAAGCTTTCTTT. Protein product: CASSLTGLQAFF.

The chain uses TRBV5-1 and TRBJ2-7; 11 nucleotides align to TRBD2. The J segment lost 6 bases and the V segment lost 3 bases, leaving 8 bases of the junction unmatched. Germline V gene lookup returns CDR1 SGHRS and CDR2 YFSETQ. The CDR3 length is 15 residues. The CDR3 here is CASSSQDSGRVEQYF. CDR3 nucleotides: TGCGCCAGCAGCTCCCAGGATAGCGGGAGGGTCGAGCAGTACTTC.

The chain recombines TRBV12-3 or TRBV12-4 with TRBJ1-4; D might be TRBD1 (5 bases). V was cut by 1 base and J by 8 bases, with 20 bases left in between. The CDR3 sequence is 17 residues long. The CDR3 DNA is TGTGCCAGCAGTTTAGATTCCCCGGGACCTAAAGAAGAAAAACTGTTTTTT. This gives the protein CASSLDSPGPKEEKLFF.

This sequence joins TRBV9 and TRBJ1-2, with TRBD1 identical over 8 bases. Unmatched junction bases numbered 6, after V lost 0 bases and J lost 8 bases. The CDR3 totals 14 residues. Germline CDR1 and CDR2: SGDLS and YYNGEE. CDR3 bases: TGTGCCAGCAGCGTAGGGACAGGGCCGACCGGCTACACCTTC. This codes for CASSVGTGPTGYTF. The complete variable domain, with remaining parts taken from reference TRBV9 and TRBJ1-2, reads DSGVTQTPKHLITATGQRVTLRCSPRSGDLSVYWYQQSLDQGLQFLIQYYNGEERAKGNILERFSAQQFPDLHSELNLSSLELGDSALYFCASSVGTGPTGYTFGSGTRLTVV.

The chain links TRBV29-1 to TRBJ1-1; D uncertain. Per the germline V gene, CDR1 is SQVTM and CDR2 is ANQGSEA. The CDR3 totals 13 residues. The V end was cut by 4 bases, the J end by 0 bases, with 9 bases between. The CDR3 loop is CSVGKPLNTEAFF. The CDR3 nucleotides read TGCAGCGTTGGGAAACCTTTGAACACTGAAGCTTTCTTT.

This clonotype was picked up a small number of times. The gene calls are TRBV7-2 and TRBJ2-3; D is uncertain. Germline V lookup: CDR1 SGHTA, CDR2 FQGNSA. The V gene lost 2 bases and the J gene lost 1 base, with 10 bases spanning the gap. The CDR3 consists of 15 residues. In DNA, the CDR3 is TGTGCCAGCAGCTTATGGAGATCGGGCACAGATACGCAGTATTTT. Translation: CASSLWRSGTDTQYF.

This clonotype was detected ten times or more. The rearrangement joins TRBV20-1 to TRBJ1-2; D is unresolved. The CDR3 is 13 residues long. Germline CDR1 and CDR2: DFQATT and SNEGSKA (reference sequence). V gave up 0 bases and J gave up 8 bases, with 13 bases separating them. The CDR3 region is CSARDPGLGGYTF. In DNA, the CDR3 is TGCAGTGCTAGAGATCCCGGGTTAGGGGGCTACACCTTC.

This rearrangement joins TRBV6-2 or TRBV6-3 to TRBJ1-1; D gene uncertain. V lost 2 bases and J 0 bases, leaving 10 bases between the germline ends. Germline CDR1 is MNHEY and CDR2 is SVGEGT. The CDR3 extends over 15 amino acids. The DNA for the CDR3 is TGTGCCAGCAGTTACGCGGACGGCATGAACACTGAAGCTTTCTTT. Translated, it gives CASSYADGMNTEAFF.

This clonotype showed up just a few times. This chain connects TRBV10-2 to TRBJ2-7; tentatively, D is TRBD2 (5 bases). Looked up from germline, CDR1 is WSHSY and CDR2 is SAAADI. CDR3 size: 13 residues. Between the trimmed V and J ends, which lost 2 bases and 1 base, there was a span of 6 bases. The CDR3 reads CASSERGSYEQYF. The CDR3 DNA reads as TGCGCCAGCAGTGAGAGAGGGTCCTACGAGCAGTACTTC.

This clonotype was seen a few times. The genes are TRBV11-2 and TRBJ2-3, with D tentatively TRBD1 (7 bases). V lost 6 bases and J lost 2, with 21 bases in between. The CDR3 length is 17 residues. CDR1 SGHAT and CDR2 FQNNGV come from the germline V gene. CDR3 region: CASSEGRGTANTDTQYF. Written as DNA, the CDR3 is TGTGCCAGCAGTGAGGGACGGGGGACAGCCAACACAGATACGCAGTATTTT.

This clonotype was found a few times. V gene TRBV11-1 combines with J gene TRBJ2-3; TRBD2 is a possible D gene (7 bases). The CDR3 has 18 residues. The V end lost 5 bases, the J end lost 0 bases, and 21 bases lay between the germline ends. Germline loops: CDR1 SGHAT, CDR2 FQDESV (reference sequence). The CDR3 DNA follows: TGTGCCAGCAGCGTTTACGTGTTCGGGGGGCGGAGCACAGATACGCAGTATTTT. It specifies CASSVYVFGGRSTDTQYF.

The V gene is TRBV5-1, the J gene TRBJ2-7, with D hard to call. The CDR3 contains 16 residues. Trimming took off 4 bases at V and 5 bases at J, with 22 bases between the two ends. Germline V gene data show CDR1 as SGHRS and CDR2 as YFSETQ. CDR3 DNA sequence: TGCGCCAGCAGCCTCTATAATGTGGAACGGGCGGACGAGCAGTACTTC. Protein product: CASSLYNVERADEQYF.

The rearrangement uses TRBV12-3 or TRBV12-4 and TRBJ1-1; 12 nucleotides align to TRBD1. V lost 5 bases to trimming and J lost 9 bases; unmatched junction nucleotides: 4. This CDR3 spans 13 amino acids. The CDR3 nucleotides are TGTGCCAGCAGTATAGGGGACAGGGGGCAAGCTTTCTTT. It encodes CASSIGDRGQAFF.

CDR3: CSANVRGDTQYF. CDR3 sequence (DNA): TGCAGTGCTAACGTAAGGGGAGATACGCAGTATTTT. The rearrangement links TRBV20-1 to TRBJ2-3; perhaps TRBD1 as D (5 bases). Germline V gene lookup returns CDR1 DFQATT and CDR2 SNEGSKA (reference sequence). Trimming stripped 4 bases from V and 5 bases from J, with 10 bases between. The CDR3 is 12 residues long.

V is TRBV11-1 and J is TRBJ2-3; TRBD2 is a possible D gene (5 bases). CDR3 length: 16 residues. V shed 5 bases and J shed 3 bases, with 18 bases lying between them. Germline CDR1 SGHAT, CDR2 FQDESV (reference sequence). In DNA form, the CDR3 reads TGTGCCAGCAGCCTTGGATGGGGAGTGCGTACAGATACGCAGTATTTT. It is translated as CASSLGWGVRTDTQYF.

The DNA of the CDR3 is TGTGCCAGCAGCTCTCCCCGGGACTACCCGGTGGAGACCCAGTACTTC. This translates into CASSSPRDYPVETQYF. The chain combines TRBV3-1 with TRBJ2-5, with 7 nucleotides matching TRBD2. The germline V gene has CDR1 LGHDT and CDR2 YNNKEL (reference sequence). The CDR3 length is 16 residues. Trimming took 5 bases from V and 5 from J; bases not matched to a gene: 14.

The genes are TRBV10-3 and TRBJ1-1; the D gene is possibly TRBD1 (5 bases). The germline gives CDR1 ENHRY, CDR2 SYGVKD. This CDR3 is built from 14 residues. V was cut by 4 bases and J by 1 base, with 10 bases left in between. CDR3 amino acids: CAISVGGSNTEAFF. CDR3 coding DNA: TGTGCCATCAGTGTTGGGGGGTCGAACACTGAAGCTTTCTTT.

This clonotype showed up just a few times. The chain has TRBV20-1 and TRBJ2-2, with 7 bases lining up with TRBD2. The germline V gene encodes CDR1 DFQATT and CDR2 SNEGSKA (reference sequence). After removal of 1 base from V and 5 bases from J, the junction contained 4 bases not matched to a gene. This CDR3 region has 14 residues. CDR3 coding DNA: TGCAGTGCTAGAGTAGCGGGCAGAACCGGGGAGCTGTTTTTT. Translated: CSARVAGRTGELFF.